This T cell receptor (beta chain) stems from a study of blood T cell repertoires in COVID-19. Sequencing used immunoSEQ multiplex PCR; TCRdb keeps in-frame clones, though not all of them. The table records 50,000 to 70,000 clones, about three quarters of them present only once. Germline V gene sequence: CDR1 GTSNPN, CDR2 SVGIG (reference sequence). The CDR3 length is 14 residues. Losses at the gene ends were 5 bases for V and 3 bases for J; bases not matched to a gene: 8. The sequencing input was peripheral blood. The origin of this receptor is a man aged 45-65 years with active or convalescent COVID-19. J is TRBJ1-1 and V is TRBV30, with TRBD1 identical over 8 bases. The CDR3 DNA sequence: TGTGCCTGGGCCCAGGGGGCTGGGTACACTGAAGCTTTCTTT. It is translated as CAWAQGAGYTEAFF.